Each of the 17 T cell receptor beta chains below was sequenced from the same sample in a study of T-cell memory formation after mild COVID-19. A single record per CDR3 protein comes from TCRdb applying MiXCR to the 5' RACE reads. The table shows 85,000 to 120,000 distinct CDR3 sequences, with 17% occurring only once. Sequenced material: PBMCs or a T cell subset sorted from them (not recorded which). These receptors were taken from an adult woman who had mild COVID-19 (a few samples of this study predate the infection). Cell type and time point are not known.

This clonotype appeared a few times. The genes are TRBV10-3 and TRBJ2-7; 9 bases map to TRBD1. The V gene end was trimmed by 3 bases and the J gene end by 4 bases; junction bases not matched to a gene: 4. CDR1 and CDR2 (germline): ENHRY, SYGVKD. This CDR3 region has 14 residues. The CDR3 spells CAISEPGQGYEQYF. For the CDR3, the DNA is TGTGCCATCAGTGAACCGGGACAGGGTTACGAGCAGTACTTC.

The chain couples TRBV6-5 to TRBJ1-1; D remains unclear. Per germline, CDR1 MNHEY and CDR2 SVGAGI. V lost 5 bases and J lost 1, with 14 bases in between. The CDR3 is 15 amino acids. This CDR3 reads CASSEPEAGNTEAFF. The DNA for the CDR3 is TGTGCCAGCAGTGAACCCGAAGCAGGGAACACTGAAGCTTTCTTT.

This clonotype occurred many times. The chain combines TRBV13 with TRBJ1-5, with unresolved D. This CDR3 is built from 13 residues. CDR1 and CDR2 (germline): PRHDT, FYEKMQ (reference sequence). V dropped 3 bases and J dropped 0 bases, with 3 bases sitting between them. The CDR3 DNA follows: TGTGCCAGCAGCTTGGGTAGCAATCAGCCCCAGCATTTT. Translating gives CASSLGSNQPQHF.

As concerns this clonotype: One end of the junction is discordant with germline, which a read error may explain. V is TRBV7-3 and J is TRBJ2-6; D is undetermined. CDR3 length: 15 amino acids. From germline, CDR1 is SGHTA and CDR2 FQGTGA. CDR3 bases: TGCGCCAGCAGCCCGCTAGTCTCTGGGGCCAACGTCCTGACTTTC. Its translation: CASSPLVSGANVLTF.

This clonotype was seen a handful of times. The rearrangement links TRBV24-1 to TRBJ2-2; possibly TRBD1 or TRBD2 for D (5 bases each). This CDR3 has 16 amino acids. Germline CDR1 and CDR2: KGHDR and SFDVKD. Trimming stripped 4 bases from V and 6 bases from J, with 17 bases between. CDR3 region: CATSDPSRGVAGELFF. DNA for the CDR3: TGTGCCACCAGTGACCCCTCTAGGGGAGTGGCCGGGGAGCTGTTTTTT.

The rearrangement joins TRBV9 to TRBJ1-2; the D gene is possibly TRBD1 (6 bases). Germline V gene sequence: CDR1 SGDLS, CDR2 YYNGEE. Trimming removed 3 bases from V and 4 bases from J, with 10 bases in between. This CDR3 comprises 13 residues. CDR3 region: CASSEQGTYGYTF. The CDR3 nucleotides read TGTGCCAGCAGCGAACAGGGAACCTATGGCTACACCTTC.

DNA for the CDR3: TGTGCCAGTAGTACAGGGGGCATCGGTGGCTACACCTTC. It encodes CASSTGGIGGYTF. The chain carries TRBV19 and TRBJ1-2, with TRBD1 identical over 8 bases. The CDR3 covers 13 residues. The J segment lost 7 bases and the V segment lost 4 bases, leaving 5 bases of the junction unmatched. Germline lookup yields CDR1 LNHDA and CDR2 SQIVND (reference sequence). The entire variable domain, with the rest obtained from reference TRBV19 and TRBJ1-2, is as follows: DGGITQSPKYLFRKEGQNVTLSCEQNLNHDAMYWYRQDPGQGLRLIYYSQIVNDFQKGDIAEGYSVSREKKESFPLTVTSAQKNPTAFYLCASSTGGIGGYTFGSGTRLTVV.

The CDR3 bases are TGCGCCAGCAGCCAAGAGGTCCCCTACGAGCAGTACTTC. It encodes CASSQEVPYEQYF. The chain uses TRBV4-1 and TRBJ2-7; no clear D gene. The germline V gene has CDR1 MGHRA and CDR2 YSYEKL. CDR3 length equals 13 residues. The V gene lost 0 bases and the J gene lost 2 bases, with 5 bases spanning the gap.

A word on this clonotype: An end of the junction does not agree with germline; a read error may underlie this. The V call is TRBV7-6, the J call TRBJ2-7; D might be TRBD1 or TRBD2, each matching 5 bases. This CDR3 comprises 14 residues. Per germline, CDR1 SGHVS and CDR2 FNYEAQ. CDR3 region: CAISLGVVSYEQYF. CDR3 in DNA: TGTGCCATCAGCTTGGGGGTGGTTTCCTACGAGCAGTACTTC.

The V gene is TRBV12-3 or TRBV12-4, the J gene TRBJ2-1; TRBD1 matches 7 bases. The J segment lost 12 bases and the V segment lost 5 bases, leaving 13 bases of the junction unmatched. The CDR3 spans 14 residues. The CDR3, as DNA: TGTGCCAGCAGTCCCGGGACAGCCGCCACTGGGCAGTTCTTC. This encodes CASSPGTAATGQFF.

This clonotype was observed a few times. The chain employs TRBV12-3 or TRBV12-4 and TRBJ2-5; TRBD2 agrees at 10 bases. The CDR3 has 15 residues. V lost 2 bases, J lost 5 bases, and 5 bases stayed unmatched. The CDR3 region has the DNA TGTGCCAGCAGTTTAATTGGGACTAGCGTGGAGACCCAGTACTTC. Amino acid sequence: CASSLIGTSVETQYF.

The CDR3 here is CSARDTQGVHGYTF. The CDR3 DNA sequence: TGCAGTGCTAGAGATACACAGGGGGTGCATGGCTACACCTTC. V and J are TRBV20-1 and TRBJ1-2, with 8 bases that match TRBD1. V lost 0 bases to trimming and J lost 6 bases; unmatched junction nucleotides: 6. Germline V gives CDR1 DFQATT, CDR2 SNEGSKA (reference sequence). The CDR3 runs to 14 residues.

The rearrangement links TRBV11-2 to TRBJ2-7; 9 nucleotides agree with TRBD2. The CDR3 contains 16 residues. J lost 3 bases, V lost 1 base, and 7 bases had no gene match. CDR1 is SGHAT and CDR2 is FQNNGV in the germline V gene. CDR3: CASSLVTSGPIYEQYF. The CDR3 nucleotides read TGTGCCAGCAGCTTAGTGACTAGCGGACCAATCTACGAGCAGTACTTC.

The V call is TRBV13, the J call TRBJ2-5; no clear D. The CDR3 has 13 amino acids. The V end was cut by 2 bases, the J end by 4 bases, with 8 bases between. CDR1 and CDR2 (germline): PRHDT, FYEKMQ (reference sequence). The CDR3 here is CASSLRVGETQYF. The CDR3 coding sequence is TGTGCCAGCAGCTTAAGAGTCGGAGAGACCCAGTACTTC.

This chain links TRBV5-6 with TRBJ2-2; tentative D call: TRBD1 (6 bases). Germline CDR1 is SGHDT and CDR2 is YYEEEE. The CDR3 sequence is 15 residues long. Trimming removed 3 bases at V and 5 bases at J, with 14 bases between. Here the CDR3 reads CASSYRDTNTGELFF. The DNA of the CDR3 is TGTGCCAGCAGCTACCGGGACACCAATACCGGGGAGCTGTTTTTT.

The CDR3 DNA reads as TGTGCCAGCAGTTTAGCGGGGGGGAACACCGGGGAGCTGTTTTTT. Amino acids: CASSLAGGNTGELFF. The V and J genes are TRBV27 and TRBJ2-2; 8 bases are shared with TRBD2. The CDR3 spans 15 residues. The germline gives CDR1 MNHEY, CDR2 SMNVEV (reference sequence). V lost 2 bases to trimming and J lost 1 base; unmatched junction nucleotides: 0.

The rearrangement joins TRBV5-1 to TRBJ1-6, with TRBD1 matching over 7 bases. Germline V gene lookup returns CDR1 SGHRS and CDR2 YFSETQ. The CDR3 totals 14 residues. The V and J ends lost 4 bases and 5 bases, in that order; junction bases with no gene match: 3. CDR3 DNA: TGCGCCAGCAGCGCCGGGACAGATAATTCACCCCTCCACTTT. It specifies CASSAGTDNSPLHF.